Shown below are 29 T cell receptor beta chains from a single sample sequenced in a study of blood T cell repertoires in COVID-19. Profiling relied on immunoSEQ multiplex PCR, and the TCRdb table lists in-frame clones only, not all of them. The table has some 270,000 clones, around 88% seen once. Sample: peripheral blood. The receptors originated from a man aged 25 to 45 with acute or convalescent COVID-19.

The rearrangement uses TRBV19 and TRBJ1-5, with D unresolved. The V gene lost 5 bases and the J gene lost 11 bases, with 16 bases spanning the gap. Germline-derived CDR1 and CDR2 are LNHDA and SQIVND (reference sequence). The CDR3 extends over 13 amino acids. The CDR3 spells CASSSGSNSAQHF. CDR3 DNA: TGTGCCAGTAGTTCGGGGTCCAATTCGGCCCAGCATTTT.

The chain is built from TRBV5-1 and TRBJ1-3; TRBD1 is a possible D gene (6 bases). Germline assignment: CDR1 SGHRS and CDR2 YFSETQ. Trimming left V 3 bases short and J 4 bases short, with 11 bases between. This CDR3 is built from 14 residues. CDR3 coding DNA: TGCGCCAGCAGCTCTTCGACAGGCGGAAACACCATATATTTT. Encoded protein: CASSSSTGGNTIYF.

This chain joins TRBV10-1 and TRBJ2-5, with D uncertain. The CDR3 is 12 amino acids. Germline V gene sequence: CDR1 WNHNN, CDR2 SYGVQD (reference sequence). Trimming removed 0 bases at V and 9 bases at J, with 8 bases between. The CDR3 protein is CASSESGYAQYF. The CDR3, as DNA: TGCGCCAGCAGTGAGTCGGGCTATGCCCAGTACTTC.

The rearrangement links TRBV20-1 to TRBJ2-5; D gene ambiguous. The CDR3 sequence is 13 residues long. Germline V CDR1 and CDR2: DFQATT, SNEGSKA (reference sequence). Trimming left V 3 bases short and J 8 bases short, with 16 bases between. The CDR3 DNA sequence: TGCAGTGCTAGTCAACAAACACGTATTACCCAGTACTTC. Residues: CSASQQTRITQYF.

This sequence joins TRBV1 and TRBJ1-1; whether TRBD1, the table's D call, matches the DNA was not checked. TRBV1 is labeled a pseudogene. The CDR3 spans 18 residues. The CDR3 nucleotides are TGCACCAGCAGCCCAATATCCCCCCAAATCCGACAGACCTTGGAAGCTTTCTTT. Its protein product is CTSSPISPQIRQTLEAFF.

The genes are TRBV27 and TRBJ2-1; D may be TRBD2 (5 bases). Germline V gives CDR1 MNHEY, CDR2 SMNVEV (reference sequence). V lost 3 bases, J lost 9 bases, and 12 bases lay in between. The CDR3 sequence is 13 residues long. The chain's CDR3 is CASSLQSGSEQFF. CDR3 DNA: TGTGCCAGCAGTTTGCAATCGGGGTCTGAGCAGTTCTTC.

The chain couples TRBV19 to TRBJ1-6; no definite D call. Trimming took 4 bases from V and 11 from J, leaving 15 bases between them. Germline V lookup: CDR1 LNHDA, CDR2 SQIVND (reference sequence). CDR3 length: 14 amino acids. CDR3 in amino acids: CASSNHYTQPPLHF. CDR3 DNA sequence: TGTGCCAGTAGTAACCACTATACACAACCACCCCTCCACTTT.

V gene TRBV9 combines with J gene TRBJ1-5, with D unresolved. Germline CDR1 is SGDLS and CDR2 is YYNGEE. V was trimmed by 4 bases and J by 0 bases, leaving 8 bases between them. The length of the CDR3 is 14 residues. The CDR3 is CASSTSPSNQPQHF. CDR3 nucleotides: TGTGCCAGCAGCACTTCCCCTAGCAATCAGCCCCAGCATTTT.

The chain carries TRBV24-1 and TRBJ2-3, with TRBD2 matching 8 bases. J lost 1 base, V lost 0 bases, and 11 bases had no gene match. This CDR3 contains 19 residues. Germline V gives CDR1 KGHDR, CDR2 SFDVKD. CDR3: CATSDLQRRAGERTDTQYF. The CDR3 DNA follows: TGTGCCACCAGTGATTTGCAGAGGAGAGCGGGGGAGCGCACAGATACGCAGTATTTT.

CDR3 protein: CASRGGREGYYEQYF. CDR3 coding DNA: TGTGCCAGCAGGGGTGGCAGGGAGGGATATTACGAGCAGTACTTC. This chain joins TRBV7-9 and TRBJ2-7, with TRBD2 identical over 7 bases. CDR1 is SEHNR, CDR2 FQNEAQ, per germline (reference sequence). Losses at the gene ends were 6 bases for V and 4 bases for J; bases not matched to a gene: 12. The CDR3 is 15 residues long.

The chain has TRBV28 and TRBJ2-7; D remains ambiguous. V was trimmed by 4 bases and J by 2 bases, leaving 9 bases between them. This CDR3 comprises 13 residues. CDR1 is MDHEN, CDR2 SYDVKM, per germline. The CDR3 spells CASSWLTTYEQYF. CDR3 nucleotide sequence: TGTGCCAGCAGTTGGCTAACTACCTACGAGCAGTACTTC.

The V and J genes are TRBV5-4 and TRBJ1-2; TRBD1 aligns across 8 bases. Looked up from germline, CDR1 is SGHNT and CDR2 is YYREEE (reference sequence). This CDR3 region has 13 residues. V gave up 4 bases and J gave up 13 bases; unmatched junction bases: 12. As DNA, the CDR3 is TGTGCCAGCAGCGCCGGACAGGGTTTCGTGCTCACCTTC. The encoded protein is CASSAGQGFVLTF.

This clone was seen a handful of times. The CDR3 reads CASSLERGAYNEQFF. The CDR3 DNA reads TGTGCCAGCAGTTTGGAGCGGGGGGCGTACAATGAGCAGTTCTTC. The chain links TRBV6-5 to TRBJ2-1, with 9 bases that match TRBD2. Germline loops: CDR1 MNHEY, CDR2 SVGAGI. V lost 4 bases to trimming and J lost 4 bases; unmatched junction nucleotides: 5. CDR3 size: 15 residues.

This clone was recorded once. The CDR3 DNA reads TGTGCCAGCAGTTCTTCCGGGACAGGGGCCCATGAAGCTTTCTTT. Translated: CASSSSGTGAHEAFF. The rearrangement links TRBV28 to TRBJ1-1, with TRBD1 identical over 10 bases. Per the germline V gene, CDR1 is MDHEN and CDR2 is SYDVKM. The J segment lost 7 bases and the V segment lost 4 bases, leaving 9 bases of the junction unmatched. The CDR3 runs to 15 residues.

This sequence joins TRBV18 and TRBJ2-3; D unresolved. With 0 bases removed from V and 4 bases from J, the gap between germline ends came to 11 bases. Looked up from germline, CDR1 is KGHSH and CDR2 is LQKENI. The CDR3 totals 15 residues. CDR3 nucleotide sequence: TGTGCCAGCTCACCACCGAACCGTGGAGCAGATACGCAGTATTTT. This translates into CASSPPNRGADTQYF. Combining the CDR3 with reference TRBV18 and TRBJ2-3 gives the whole variable domain NAGVMQNPRHLVRRRGQEARLRCSPMKGHSHVYWYRQLPEEGLKFMVYLQKENIIDESGMPKERFSAEFPKEGPSILRIQQVVRGDSAAYFCASSPPNRGADTQYFGPGTRLTVL.

This chain links TRBV6-5 with TRBJ1-5; D is perhaps TRBD1 (6 bases). This CDR3 has 15 amino acids. Germline CDR1 MNHEY, CDR2 SVGAGI. The germline V and J ends were trimmed by 7 bases and 4 bases, with 17 bases remaining between them. Here the CDR3 reads CASKPTHQGNQPQHF. Here the CDR3 DNA reads TGTGCCAGCAAGCCGACCCACCAGGGGAATCAGCCCCAGCATTTT.

The rearrangement uses TRBV5-1 and TRBJ1-1, with D possibly TRBD1 on 6 matching bases. Germline assignment: CDR1 SGHRS and CDR2 YFSETQ. V was pared by 0 bases and J by 1 base, with 7 bases between. The CDR3 loop spans 14 amino acids. CDR3 in amino acids: CASSLEGQNTEAFF. The CDR3 nucleotides are TGCGCCAGCAGCTTGGAGGGACAGAACACTGAAGCTTTCTTT.

This sequence joins TRBV5-1 and TRBJ2-7; maybe TRBD2 (5 bases). Looked up from germline, CDR1 is SGHRS and CDR2 is YFSETQ. This CDR3 comprises 12 residues. The germline V and J ends were trimmed by 4 bases and 3 bases, with 8 bases remaining between them. CDR3 nucleotides: TGCGCCAGCAGCGTAGACTACTACGAGCAGTACTTC. Translated, it gives CASSVDYYEQYF. The whole variable domain, remainder taken from reference TRBV5-1 and TRBJ2-7, is KAGVTQTPRYLIKTRGQQVTLSCSPISGHRSVSWYQQTPGQGLQFLFEYFSETQRNKGNFPGRFSGRQFSNSRSEMNVSTLELGDSALYLCASSVDYYEQYFGPGTRLTVT.

Here the CDR3 reads CSVHTGTGYGYTF. As DNA, the CDR3 is TGCAGCGTCCACACCGGGACAGGATATGGCTACACCTTC. This rearrangement joins TRBV29-1 to TRBJ1-2; 8 nucleotides line up with TRBD1. This CDR3 is 13 amino acids long. Germline V gene data show CDR1 as SQVTM and CDR2 as ANQGSEA. With 6 bases clipped from V and 5 bases from J, the junction kept 8 bases outside the gene matches.

This clone was seen a single time. The chain is built from TRBV5-6 and TRBJ1-2; TRBD1 agrees at 8 bases. V lost 4 bases to trimming and J lost 4 bases; unmatched junction nucleotides: 3. This CDR3 is built from 13 residues. The germline V gene has CDR1 SGHDT and CDR2 YYEEEE. In nucleotides, the CDR3 is TGTGCCAGCAGCGTGGGACAGGTCTATGGCTACACCTTC. This sequence encodes CASSVGQVYGYTF.

A single count supports this clone. The chain links TRBV29-1 to TRBJ2-7, with D tentatively TRBD1 (5 bases). The CDR3 extends over 11 amino acids. V was trimmed by 4 bases and J by 6 bases, leaving 10 bases between them. Germline values: CDR1 SQVTM, CDR2 ANQGSEA. The CDR3 loop is CSVAGPLEQYF. In nucleotides, the CDR3 is TGCAGCGTTGCAGGGCCCCTCGAGCAGTACTTC.

This chain connects TRBV10-3 to TRBJ2-1; possible D gene TRBD2, 6 bases. V shed 10 bases and J shed 12 bases, with 16 bases lying between them. The germline gives CDR1 ENHRY, CDR2 SYGVKD. This CDR3 region has 11 residues. In nucleotides, the CDR3 is TGTGCCACCGCATTGGGGGGTTCGCAGTTCTTC. Protein: CATALGGSQFF.

The table lists this clone with a few counts. The chain couples TRBV7-3 to TRBJ1-1, with D uncertain. Germline loops: CDR1 SGHTA, CDR2 FQGTGA. Trimming cost V 4 bases and J 4 bases, with 10 bases left between them. The CDR3 has 13 residues. The CDR3 spells CASSSHTVTEAFF. The CDR3, as DNA: TGTGCCAGCAGCTCCCACACAGTCACTGAAGCTTTCTTT. Using reference TRBV7-3 and TRBJ1-1 for the parts outside the CDR3, the full variable domain is GAGVSQTPSNKVTEKGKYVELRCDPISGHTALYWYRQSLGQGPEFLIYFQGTGAADDSGLPNDRFFAVRPEGSVSTLKIQRTERGDSAVYLCASSSHTVTEAFFGQGTRLTVV.

The chain recombines TRBV5-1 with TRBJ1-6; possibly TRBD1 for D (6 bases). This CDR3 has 16 residues. The V and J ends lost 0 bases and 11 bases respectively, with 18 bases between them. In germline, CDR1 is SGHRS, CDR2 YFSETQ. CDR3 loop: CASSLEGGGTVTPLHF. In nucleotides, the CDR3 is TGCGCCAGCAGCTTGGAGGGCGGGGGCACAGTAACACCCCTCCACTTT.

The chain has TRBV7-3 and TRBJ2-1; 8 nucleotides agree with TRBD1. V was pared by 4 bases and J by 8 bases, with 10 bases of the junction left unmatched. CDR1 SGHTA and CDR2 FQGTGA come from the germline V gene. This CDR3 spans 15 amino acids. The CDR3 DNA reads as TGTGCCAGCAGCTCAGGACAGGGCCGTAGGGATGAGCAGTTCTTC. Residues: CASSSGQGRRDEQFF. Drawing the rest from reference TRBV7-3 and TRBJ2-1, the complete variable domain is GAGVSQTPSNKVTEKGKYVELRCDPISGHTALYWYRQSLGQGPEFLIYFQGTGAADDSGLPNDRFFAVRPEGSVSTLKIQRTERGDSAVYLCASSSGQGRRDEQFFGPGTRLTVL.

This clone was picked up one time. The chain recombines TRBV10-3 with TRBJ2-3; possible D gene TRBD1, 6 bases. The CDR3 contains 13 residues. V shed 9 bases and J shed 0 bases, with 10 bases lying between them. The germline V gene has CDR1 ENHRY and CDR2 SYGVKD. In nucleotides, the CDR3 is TGTGCCATAGGGGGAACTAGCACAGATACGCAGTATTTT. This codes for CAIGGTSTDTQYF.

The chain links TRBV24-1 to TRBJ2-6, with D maybe TRBD2 (5 bases). The germline V and J ends were trimmed by 9 bases and 3 bases, with 14 bases remaining between them. The CDR3 is 15 residues long. Germline CDR1 KGHDR, CDR2 SFDVKD. The CDR3 DNA sequence: TGTGCCACCTCCCCTTCAGGAGGTGGGGCCAACGTCCTGACTTTC. Translation: CATSPSGGGANVLTF.

V and J are TRBV30 and TRBJ1-1; D is ambiguous. V lost 3 bases and J 4 bases, leaving 15 bases between the germline ends. This CDR3 contains 14 residues. The germline gives CDR1 GTSNPN, CDR2 SVGIG (reference sequence). The CDR3 sequence: CAWSNNRVPTEAFF. In nucleotides, the CDR3 is TGTGCCTGGAGCAACAACCGGGTCCCCACTGAAGCTTTCTTT. Together with reference TRBV30 and TRBJ1-1, the CDR3 gives the full variable domain: SQTIHQWPATLVQPVGSPLSLECTVEGTSNPNLYWYRQAAGRGLQLLFYSVGIGQISSEVPQNLSASRPQDRQFILSSKKLLLSDSGFYLCAWSNNRVPTEAFFGQGTRLTVV.

The chain couples TRBV5-1 to TRBJ2-3; TRBD2 aligns across 10 bases. Per germline, CDR1 SGHRS and CDR2 YFSETQ. Trimming took 4 bases from V and 0 from J; bases not matched to a gene: 11. The CDR3 sequence is 18 residues long. CDR3 bases: TGCGCCAGCAGCAGGATAGCGGGAGGTGGGCCTAGCACAGATACGCAGTATTTT. Encoded protein: CASSRIAGGGPSTDTQYF.